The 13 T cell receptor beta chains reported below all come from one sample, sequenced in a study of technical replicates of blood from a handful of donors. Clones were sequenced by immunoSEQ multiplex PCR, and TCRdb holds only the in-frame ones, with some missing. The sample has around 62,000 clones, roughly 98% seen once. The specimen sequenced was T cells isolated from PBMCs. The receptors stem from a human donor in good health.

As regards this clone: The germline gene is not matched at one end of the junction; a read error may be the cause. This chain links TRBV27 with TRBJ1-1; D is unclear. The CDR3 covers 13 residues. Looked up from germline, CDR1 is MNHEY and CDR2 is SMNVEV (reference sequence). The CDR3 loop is CTSSTNMNTEAFF. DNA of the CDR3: TGTACCAGCAGTACAAACATGAACACTGAAGCTTTCTTT.

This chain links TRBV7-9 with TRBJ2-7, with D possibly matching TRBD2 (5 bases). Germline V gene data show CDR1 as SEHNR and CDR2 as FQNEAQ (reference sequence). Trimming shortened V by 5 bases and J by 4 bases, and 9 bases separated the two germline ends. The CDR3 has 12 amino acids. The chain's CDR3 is CASSRGSYEQYF. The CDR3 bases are TGTGCCAGCAGCCGAGGGTCGTACGAGCAGTACTTC.

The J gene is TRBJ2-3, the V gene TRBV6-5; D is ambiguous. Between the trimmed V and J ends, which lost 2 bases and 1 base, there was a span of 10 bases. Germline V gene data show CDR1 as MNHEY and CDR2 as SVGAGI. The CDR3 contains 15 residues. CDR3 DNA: TGTGCCAGCAGTTACGGGCAGATTCGCACAGATACGCAGTATTTT. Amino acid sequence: CASSYGQIRTDTQYF.

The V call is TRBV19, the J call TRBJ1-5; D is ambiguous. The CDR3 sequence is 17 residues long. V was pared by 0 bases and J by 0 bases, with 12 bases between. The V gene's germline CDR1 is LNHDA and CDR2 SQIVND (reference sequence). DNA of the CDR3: TGTGCCAGTAGTATAGATGGGTTGGGAGATAGCAATCAGCCCCAGCATTTT. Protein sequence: CASSIDGLGDSNQPQHF.

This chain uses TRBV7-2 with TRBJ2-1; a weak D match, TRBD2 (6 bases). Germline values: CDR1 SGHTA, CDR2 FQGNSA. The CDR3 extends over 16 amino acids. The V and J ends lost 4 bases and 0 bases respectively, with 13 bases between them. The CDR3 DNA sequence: TGTGCCAGCAGCTCCCGGGACTGGAGCTCCTACAATGAGCAGTTCTTC. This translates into CASSSRDWSSYNEQFF.

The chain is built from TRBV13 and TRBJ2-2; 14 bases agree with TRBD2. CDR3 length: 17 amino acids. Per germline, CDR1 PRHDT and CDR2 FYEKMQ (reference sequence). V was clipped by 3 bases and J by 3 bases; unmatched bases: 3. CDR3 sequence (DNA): TGTGCCAGCAGCTTGACTAGCGGGAGGGCCGACACCGGGGAGCTGTTTTTT. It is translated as CASSLTSGRADTGELFF.

The CDR3 here is CAWSPTAYEQFF. The CDR3 region has the DNA TGTGCCTGGAGTCCTACTGCATATGAGCAGTTCTTC. The chain employs TRBV30 and TRBJ2-1, with D unresolved. Trimming removed 2 bases at V and 8 bases at J, with 10 bases between. CDR3 size: 12 residues. The V gene's germline CDR1 is GTSNPN and CDR2 SVGIG (reference sequence).

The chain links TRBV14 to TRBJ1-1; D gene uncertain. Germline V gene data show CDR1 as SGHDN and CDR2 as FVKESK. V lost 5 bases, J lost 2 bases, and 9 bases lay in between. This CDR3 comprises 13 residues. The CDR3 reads CASSGQYNTEAFF. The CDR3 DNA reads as TGTGCCAGCAGCGGGCAGTATAACACTGAAGCTTTCTTT. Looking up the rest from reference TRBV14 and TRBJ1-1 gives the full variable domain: EAGVTQFPSHSVIEKGQTVTLRCDPISGHDNLYWYRRVMGKEIKFLLHFVKESKQDESGMPNNRFLAERTGGTYSTLKVQPAELEDSGVYFCASSGQYNTEAFFGQGTRLTVV.

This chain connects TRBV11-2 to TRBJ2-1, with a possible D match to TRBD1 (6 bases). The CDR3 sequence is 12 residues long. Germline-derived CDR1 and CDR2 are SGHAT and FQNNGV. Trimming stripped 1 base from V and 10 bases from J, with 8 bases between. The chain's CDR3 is CASSLGTGEQFF. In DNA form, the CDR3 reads TGTGCCAGCAGCTTAGGTACAGGGGAGCAGTTCTTC.

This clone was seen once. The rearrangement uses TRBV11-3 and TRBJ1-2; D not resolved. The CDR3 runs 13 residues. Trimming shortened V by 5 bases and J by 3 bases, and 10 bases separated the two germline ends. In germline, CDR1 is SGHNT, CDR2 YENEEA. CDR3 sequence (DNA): TGTGCCAGCAGCCGCACTAGGGACTATGGCTACACCTTC. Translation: CASSRTRDYGYTF.

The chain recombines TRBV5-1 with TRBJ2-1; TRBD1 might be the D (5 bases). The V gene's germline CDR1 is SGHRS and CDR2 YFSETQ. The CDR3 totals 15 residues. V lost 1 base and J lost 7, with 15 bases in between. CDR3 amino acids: CASSLTSGWTNEQFF. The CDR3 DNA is TGCGCCAGCAGCTTGACGTCAGGGTGGACAAATGAGCAGTTCTTC.

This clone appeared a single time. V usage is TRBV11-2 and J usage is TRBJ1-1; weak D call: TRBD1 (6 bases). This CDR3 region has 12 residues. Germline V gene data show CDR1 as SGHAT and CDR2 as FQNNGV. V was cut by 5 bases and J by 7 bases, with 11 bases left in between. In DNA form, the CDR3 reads TGTGCCAGCAGCCCGACAGGTAGTGAAGCTTTCTTT. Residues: CASSPTGSEAFF.

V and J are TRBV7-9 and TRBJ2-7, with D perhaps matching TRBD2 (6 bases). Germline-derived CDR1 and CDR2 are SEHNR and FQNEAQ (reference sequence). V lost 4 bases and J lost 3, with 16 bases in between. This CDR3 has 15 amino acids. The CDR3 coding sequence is TGTGCCAGCAGCTCTCTCACCGAGGACTACTACGAGCAGTACTTC. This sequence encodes CASSSLTEDYYEQYF.